This TCR beta chain came from a study of cytomegalovirus exposure and HLA in healthy donors. Across the whole study: In terms of ancestry, the Caucasian-associated cluster contained 75% to 85% of the approximately 430 genotyped donors. Study-level points and caveats: The authors later linked a missense DCLRE1C variant to TCR beta V- and J-gene trimming. Many donors carried some public TCRs, although rarity characterized most TCR sequences. Associated with cytomegalovirus, according to the listing, were some 180 TCR beta chains.

A word on this clone: The antigen remains unidentified.

In germline, CDR1 is SNHLY, CDR2 FYNNEI. V gave up 6 bases and J gave up 4 bases, with 12 bases separating them. The CDR3 is made up of 13 amino acids. PCR primers comprised 60 Vbeta and 13 Jbeta primers. TCRdb's table, derived via immunoSEQ multiplex PCR, lists solely in-frame clones and lacks some. This sample has roughly 150,000 clones, with around 66% found just once. What was sequenced was PBMCs. This sequence joins TRBV2 and TRBJ1-1; D not certain. This clonotype originated in a woman in her thirties in good health and CMV-seropositive. As DNA, the CDR3 is TGTGCCAGCAGGAGACTGGAGAGCACTGAAGCTTTCTTT. This sequence encodes CASRRLESTEAFF.